This T cell receptor beta chain was profiled in a study of OX40 agonist ivuxolimab in advanced cancers. Whole-study context: Ivuxolimab, an agonist antibody against OX40 (CD134), was given to patients. The group had a mean age of around 60 years, ranged from 23 to 79, and was around 82% male. Whole-study findings and limits: CD8+ T cells were the subset that, on average, had more expanded clones than CD4+.

With respect to this clone: Its antigen is not identified.

Profiled with immunoSEQ multiplex PCR; TCRdb holds only in-frame clones, not every one. The sample has approximately 82,000 clones, 89% seen once. This CDR3 has 13 amino acids. V was clipped by 3 bases and J by 4 bases, with 10 bases between them. Germline-derived CDR1 and CDR2 are SGDLS and YYNGEE. Exclusion applied to patients with autoimmune disease history or systemic immunosuppression. The clonotype was recovered from an adult with an advanced solid tumor such as melanoma, head and neck, liver or kidney cancer. Sequenced here: CD4+ or CD8+ T cells sorted from blood, sampled in a trial of the OX40 agonist ivuxolimab. The J gene is TRBJ2-5, the V gene TRBV9; no clear D. The chain's CDR3 is CASSADRGETQYF. In DNA form, the CDR3 reads TGTGCCAGCAGCGCCGATCGAGGAGAGACCCAGTACTTC. Together with reference TRBV9 and TRBJ2-5, the CDR3 gives the full variable domain: DSGVTQTPKHLITATGQRVTLRCSPRSGDLSVYWYQQSLDQGLQFLIQYYNGEERAKGNILERFSAQQFPDLHSELNLSSLELGDSALYFCASSADRGETQYFGPGTRLLVL.